The rows below give T cell receptor beta chains drawn from one sample of a study of blood T cell repertoires in COVID-19. Some clones are missing from TCRdb's copy, which holds only in-frame ones; the method was immunoSEQ multiplex PCR. The sample has 80,000 or so clones, around 80% seen once. The sample was peripheral blood. The receptors were gathered from a human donor in a cohort sampled during active COVID-19. Both conserved end residues are part of each CDR3. The order of the fields is D gene, clone size, J gene, V gene, CDR3 DNA, CDR3 protein. A D gene is named only where the DNA matches it firmly. Clone size, where shown, is once, few, many, or a class for clones that have expanded.

>.|.|TRBJ2-7|TRBV27
TGTGCCAGCAGTTTAGACTCCGGGACAACCTACGAGCAGTACTTC
CASSLDSGTTYEQYF
>.|few|TRBJ1-6|TRBV30
TGTGCCTGGAGCCGGGACACCTATAATTCACCCCTCCACTTT
CAWSRDTYNSPLHF
>.|few|TRBJ1-1|TRBV6-5
TGTGCCAGCAGCTCCTACAGGGCACGGTGGGCTTTCTTT
CASSSYRARWAFF
>.|once|TRBJ1-5|TRBV27
TGTGCCAGCAGTTTACGGATAGGGGCCACCAATCAGCCCCAGCATTTT
CASSLRIGATNQPQHF
>TRBD1|.|TRBJ1-1|TRBV18
TGTGCCAGCTCGGACAGGGAGAACACTGAAGCTTTCTTT
CASSDRENTEAFF
>TRBD2|.|TRBJ2-3|TRBV9
TGTGCCAGCAGCCAAACTAGCGGGGATAGCACAGATACGCAGTATTTT
CASSQTSGDSTDTQYF
>TRBD1|.|TRBJ2-7|TRBV30
TGTGCCTTCTCCGGACAGGCCCCCTACGAGCAGTACTTC
CAFSGQAPYEQYF
>.|.|TRBJ1-2|TRBV12-3/TRBV12-4
TGTGCCAGCAGTGCCACGGGGTGGAATGGCTACACCTTC
CASSATGWNGYTF
>TRBD1|.|TRBJ1-3|TRBV6-5
TGTGCCAGCAGTTACACGGGGACAGGAGTGGGAAACACCATATATTTT
CASSYTGTGVGNTIYF
>.|once|TRBJ1-2|TRBV14
TGTGCCAGCAGCCCTCCGGGAGATAACTATGGCTACACCTTC
CASSPPGDNYGYTF
>.|.|TRBJ1-2|TRBV11-2
TGTGCCAGCAGCTTATCCGGGGACTATGGCTACACCTTC
CASSLSGDYGYTF
>.|.|TRBJ1-1|TRBV7-9
TGTGCCAGCAGCTTAGGAATGGAGACTGAAGCTTTCTTT
CASSLGMETEAFF
>TRBD1|.|TRBJ1-2|TRBV10-3
TGTGCCATCAGTGAGTCAGGGGGCTCCTATGGCTACACCTTC
CAISESGGSYGYTF
>.|.|TRBJ1-2|TRBV5-4
TGTGCCAGCAGCTTGACAGGTTTAGGCTACACCTTC
CASSLTGLGYTF
>.|.|TRBJ1-1|TRBV7-2
TGTGCCAGCAGCCCCCGACAGACGAACACTGAAGCTTTCTTT
CASSPRQTNTEAFF
>TRBD1|.|TRBJ2-7|TRBV7-9
TGTGCCAGCAGTCCGAGGGACAGGGGAACCTACGAGCAGTACTTC
CASSPRDRGTYEQYF
>TRBD2|once|TRBJ2-1|TRBV7-9
TGTGCCAGCAGCTTGGGACTAGCTTTCAGCTCCTACAATGAGCAGTTCTTC
CASSLGLAFSSYNEQFF